Below are 21 T cell receptor beta chains sequenced from a single sample in a study of Graves' ophthalmopathy and Graves' hyperthyroidism (dated by TCRdb to the late 2010s). This sample was sequenced with an Illumina HiSeq 2000. TCR beta CDR3 regions were amplified from RNA transcripts for repertoire sequencing. The first round was an RT-PCR using HTBI primers with the Qiagen OneStep RT-PCR kit, and this first round was followed by a second-round multiplex PCR, then size selection and purification. The public reads were reanalyzed by TCRdb: fastp trimming at Q25, MiXCR alignment, in-frame beta chains only. For every CDR3 protein sequence, its rows merge into one entry that carries the most common genes and DNA. The sample table lists about 600,000 distinct CDR3 sequences, approximately 37% of them with a count of one. In total, the top ten clones hold about 4.2% of the sample. The specimen was peripheral blood or thyroid tissue (not recorded which). The receptors come from an adult man with Graves' hyperthyroidism.

The chain is built from TRBV12-3 or TRBV12-4 and TRBJ2-3, with unresolved D. The V and J ends lost 6 bases and 2 bases respectively, with 12 bases between them. The CDR3 is 14 residues long. CDR3 sequence (DNA): TGTGCCAGCAGCCAACAACTGACCACAGATACGCAGTATTTT. Its protein is CASSQQLTTDTQYF.

Points on this clonotype: A much larger clone differs by one base, so this may be a read error. V is TRBV5-1 and J is TRBJ2-2; D is perhaps TRBD1 (6 bases). Germline assignment: CDR1 SGHRS and CDR2 YFSETQ. The CDR3 sequence is 15 residues long. The CDR3 here is CASSFDRPNTGEPFF. DNA of the CDR3: TGCGCCAGCAGCTTTGACAGGCCGAACACCGGGGAGCCGTTTTTT. Based on the CDR3 plus reference TRBV5-1 and TRBJ2-2, the full variable domain is KAGVTQTPRYLIKTRGQQVTLSCSPISGHRSVSWYQQTPGQGLQFLFEYFSETQRNKGNFPGRFSGRQFSNSRSEMNVSTLELGDSALYLCASSFDRPNTGEPFFGEGSRLTVL.

The chain recombines TRBV9 with TRBJ2-6, with a possible D match to TRBD1 (6 bases). The CDR3 has 19 amino acids. Germline V CDR1 and CDR2: SGDLS, YYNGEE. V was clipped by 0 bases and J by 1 base, with 17 bases between them. For the CDR3, the DNA is TGTGCCAGCAGCGTAGTGGGGGCAGACAGGCGGTCTGGGGCCAACGTCCTGACTTTC. Protein sequence: CASSVVGADRRSGANVLTF. Supplemented by reference TRBV9 and TRBJ2-6, the full variable domain reads DSGVTQTPKHLITATGQRVTLRCSPRSGDLSVYWYQQSLDQGLQFLIQYYNGEERAKGNILERFSAQQFPDLHSELNLSSLELGDSALYFCASSVVGADRRSGANVLTFGAGSRLTVL.

This clonotype was seen once. The junction departs from the called germline gene at one end, perhaps through a read error. The chain uses TRBV24-1 and TRBJ2-7, with 8 nucleotides matching TRBD2. The CDR3 extends over 14 amino acids. The germline CDR1 and CDR2 sequences are KGHDR and SFDVKD. CDR3: CASSLWGLDYEQYF. The CDR3 DNA sequence: TGTGCCAGCAGTTTATGGGGACTAGACTACGAGCAGTACTTC.

This chain uses TRBV12-3 or TRBV12-4 with TRBJ2-5, with 14 bases matching TRBD2. V lost 5 bases, J lost 0 bases, and 5 bases stayed unmatched. The CDR3 runs 17 residues. The CDR3 nucleotides are TGTGCCAGCAGTAGGACTAGCGGGGGGACGGACCAAGAGACCCAGTACTTC. Translating gives CASSRTSGGTDQETQYF.

The chain is built from TRBV7-9 and TRBJ2-7; 7 bases are shared with TRBD2. The CDR3 sequence is 18 residues long. The V segment lost 2 bases and the J segment 0 bases; nucleotides outside the gene matches: 13. CDR1 SEHNR and CDR2 FQNEAQ come from the germline V gene (reference sequence). The chain's CDR3 is CASSLWPAGSGGSYEQYF. The CDR3 bases are TGTGCCAGCAGCTTATGGCCGGCAGGGTCGGGAGGCTCCTACGAGCAGTACTTC.

The rearrangement uses TRBV25-1 and TRBJ1-2; 8 positions match TRBD1. Per the germline V gene, CDR1 is MGHDK and CDR2 is SYGVNS. This CDR3 is built from 16 residues. Losses at the gene ends were 4 bases for V and 2 bases for J; bases not matched to a gene: 9. The CDR3: CASSVLGGQGNYGYTF. The CDR3 DNA reads TGTGCCAGCAGTGTGTTGGGTGGACAGGGCAACTATGGCTACACCTTC.

The chain links TRBV20-1 to TRBJ1-4, with 9 bases lining up with TRBD1. The V gene's germline CDR1 is DFQATT and CDR2 SNEGSKA (reference sequence). Unmatched junction bases numbered 6, after V lost 5 bases and J lost 8 bases. CDR3 length equals 13 residues. The CDR3 protein is CSAEGQGREKLFF. The CDR3 DNA sequence: TGCAGTGCTGAAGGACAGGGGAGAGAAAAACTGTTTTTT.

This clonotype was recorded at least ten times. The chain has TRBV20-1 and TRBJ2-5; no firm D call. Germline lookup yields CDR1 DFQATT and CDR2 SNEGSKA (reference sequence). The CDR3 sequence is 13 residues long. The V end lost 7 bases, the J end lost 0 bases, and 12 bases lay between the germline ends. CDR3 loop: CSGRPADQETQYF. The CDR3, as DNA: TGCAGTGGCCGTCCCGCGGACCAAGAGACCCAGTACTTC.

This chain joins TRBV24-1 and TRBJ2-7; the D is unclear. The J call could be wrong; TRBJ2-1 is a better fit for the DNA end. The CDR3 is made up of 16 amino acids. CDR1 is KGHDR and CDR2 is SFDVKD in the germline V gene. The CDR3 is CATSLGSQNLGNEQFF. The DNA of the CDR3 is TGTGCCACCAGTTTAGGCTCGCAGAACCTCGGAAATGAGCAGTTCTTC.

This clonotype has a count of ten or more. This chain uses TRBV6-1 with TRBJ1-2; D is uncertain. CDR1 and CDR2 (germline): MNHNS, SASEGT. The CDR3 runs 14 residues. V was clipped by 0 bases and J by 4 bases, with 9 bases between them. The CDR3: CASSEARRAYGYTF. CDR3 in DNA: TGTGCCAGCAGTGAAGCCAGGAGGGCCTATGGCTACACCTTC.

The sample holds many counts of this clonotype. The chain couples TRBV6-5 to TRBJ2-7, with D tentatively TRBD1 (5 bases). In germline, CDR1 is MNHEY, CDR2 SVGAGI. The CDR3 length is 13 residues. V lost 1 base and J lost 2, with 6 bases in between. The CDR3 DNA follows: TGTGCCAGCAGTTACTTAGGGGCCTACGAGCAGTACTTC. It is translated as CASSYLGAYEQYF.

This clonotype has a count of ten or more. The rearrangement links TRBV19 to TRBJ2-7, with a possible D match to TRBD1 (6 bases). This CDR3 is 12 amino acids long. The ends were cut back, 10 bases at V and 7 bases at J, with 17 bases in the middle. Germline CDR1 reads LNHDA; CDR2 reads SQIVND (reference sequence). The CDR3 bases are TGTGCCACCTCGGACAGCGCGGTGGAGCAGTACTTC. Protein: CATSDSAVEQYF. Full variable domain (outside the CDR3, taken from reference TRBV19 and TRBJ2-7): DGGITQSPKYLFRKEGQNVTLSCEQNLNHDAMYWYRQDPGQGLRLIYYSQIVNDFQKGDIAEGYSVSREKKESFPLTVTSAQKNPTAFYLCATSDSAVEQYFGPGTRLTVT.

The V call is TRBV5-1, the J call TRBJ1-4, with D maybe TRBD1 (6 bases). The CDR3 runs 14 residues. CDR1 SGHRS and CDR2 YFSETQ come from the germline V gene. Trimming left V 4 bases short and J 6 bases short, with 13 bases between. The CDR3 bases are TGCGCCAGCAGCGTATACAGGGCGGATGAAAAACTGTTTTTT. Amino acid sequence: CASSVYRADEKLFF.

This rearrangement joins TRBV6-5 to TRBJ2-5, with a weak D call TRBD2 (7 bases). With 2 bases removed from V and 5 bases from J, the gap between germline ends came to 9 bases. Per germline, CDR1 MNHEY and CDR2 SVGAGI. The CDR3 loop spans 13 amino acids. The CDR3 nucleotides read TGTGCCAGCAGTTACGGGGGGGCGGAGACCCAGTACTTC. Translation gives CASSYGGAETQYF.

This clonotype was counted a single time. Compared with germline, one end of the junction differs, possibly owing to a read error. The chain is built from TRBV7-9 and TRBJ2-7; maybe TRBD1 (5 bases). This CDR3 is built from 12 residues. Germline V gene data show CDR1 as SEHNR and CDR2 as FQNEAQ (reference sequence). The CDR3 nucleotides read TGTACCAGCAGCCAAAGACAGTATGAGCAGTACTTC. This translates into CTSSQRQYEQYF.

The chain employs TRBV9 and TRBJ2-7; perhaps D is TRBD1 or TRBD2 (5 bases each). Germline CDR1 SGDLS, CDR2 YYNGEE. V lost 0 bases and J lost 2, with 27 bases in between. This CDR3 comprises 20 residues. For the CDR3, the DNA is TGTGCCAGCAGCGTAGAGGAGGCAGGGTTTACCCTAAAGTATACCTACGAGCAGTACTTC. Its translation: CASSVEEAGFTLKYTYEQYF. The variable domain in full, completed from reference TRBV9 and TRBJ2-7, reads DSGVTQTPKHLITATGQRVTLRCSPRSGDLSVYWYQQSLDQGLQFLIQYYNGEERAKGNILERFSAQQFPDLHSELNLSSLELGDSALYFCASSVEEAGFTLKYTYEQYFGPGTRLTVT.

This clonotype was counted ten times or more. V is TRBV24-1 and J is TRBJ2-2; unclear D gene. The CDR3 is made up of 13 amino acids. V was shortened by 9 bases and J by 4 bases, with 11 bases between the two germline ends. CDR1 and CDR2 from the germline V gene are KGHDR and SFDVKD. CDR3 loop: CATSLGITGELFF. DNA for the CDR3: TGTGCCACCTCTTTAGGGATCACCGGGGAGCTGTTTTTT.

This clonotype has ten or more counts. V gene TRBV20-1 combines with J gene TRBJ1-2; no clear D. V lost 3 bases and J 5 bases, leaving 7 bases between the germline ends. CDR3 length: 11 amino acids. From germline, CDR1 is DFQATT and CDR2 SNEGSKA (reference sequence). DNA for the CDR3: TGCAGTGCTAGGGAGGATTATGGCTACACCTTC. It is translated as CSAREDYGYTF.

This clonotype was found many times. The V call is TRBV24-1, the J call TRBJ2-2; D might be TRBD2 (5 bases). Trimming cost V 6 bases and J 3 bases, with 19 bases left between them. The length of the CDR3 is 17 residues. Germline V gene data show CDR1 as KGHDR and CDR2 as SFDVKD. The DNA for the CDR3 is TGTGCCACCAGTAGTCAGAAATATTTTAGCGACACCGGGGAGCTGTTTTTT. It specifies CATSSQKYFSDTGELFF.

This clonotype was seen many times. The V and J genes are TRBV7-9 and TRBJ2-7; D is unclear. Germline V gene sequence: CDR1 SEHNR, CDR2 FQNEAQ (reference sequence). The CDR3 runs to 12 residues. V was clipped by 4 bases and J by 2 bases, with 6 bases between them. CDR3 DNA: TGTGCCAGCAGCTCCCCGGCCTACGAGCAGTACTTC. Translation gives CASSSPAYEQYF.